These 17 T cell receptor beta chains were sequenced from one sample in a study of CD8 T cell repertoires and HIV-1 epitope variants. Some clones are missing from TCRdb's copy, which holds only in-frame ones; the method was immunoSEQ multiplex PCR. Of approximately 90,000 clones listed, almost 75% are singletons. Sequenced input: uncultured baseline CD8+ T cells from peripheral blood mononuclear cells (PBMCs). The receptors here all came from a male donor with HIV.

V usage is TRBV7-2 and J usage is TRBJ1-2, with D possibly being TRBD1 (5 bases). This CDR3 is built from 16 residues. Per germline, CDR1 SGHTA and CDR2 FQGNSA. V lost 3 bases and J lost 0, with 14 bases in between. This CDR3 is CASSFRLGGTNYGYTF. CDR3 bases: TGTGCCAGCAGCTTTCGCCTCGGGGGGACTAACTATGGCTACACCTTC.

The genes are TRBV7-8 and TRBJ2-7; 7 bases agree with TRBD1. Germline CDR1 and CDR2: SGHVS and FQNEAQ. V trimming: 1 base; J trimming: 3 bases; junction bases outside the gene matches: 0. CDR3 length equals 13 residues. CDR3 protein: CASSLDRGYEQYF. For the CDR3, the DNA is TGTGCCAGCAGCTTAGACAGGGGCTACGAGCAGTACTTC.

The gene calls are TRBV28 and TRBJ2-7, with TRBD2 identical over 9 bases. J was trimmed by 5 bases and V by 1 base; bases with no gene match: 6. The CDR3 consists of 15 residues. The germline gives CDR1 MDHEN, CDR2 SYDVKM. The CDR3, as DNA: TGTGCCAGCAGTTTATATGCGGGAGGGCGGAACGAGCAGTACTTC. It yields the protein CASSLYAGGRNEQYF.

This chain links TRBV4-3 with TRBJ2-7; weak D call: TRBD1 (6 bases). The V gene's germline CDR1 is LGHNA and CDR2 YSLEER. Between the trimmed V and J ends, which lost 1 base and 3 bases, there was a span of 19 bases. CDR3 length: 17 residues. The CDR3 DNA follows: TGCGCCAGCAGCCAAGGCCCTTACAGGGCCAATCTCTACGAGCAGTACTTC. It codes for CASSQGPYRANLYEQYF.

The chain combines TRBV7-9 with TRBJ1-1; D is unclear. Trimming removed 3 bases at V and 4 bases at J, with 27 bases between. This CDR3 region has 19 residues. From germline, CDR1 is SEHNR and CDR2 FQNEAQ (reference sequence). CDR3 bases: TGTGCCAGCAGCTTCTCGATCCCAAAAACGGTTGTAAGAGCCACTGAAGCTTTCTTT. Residues: CASSFSIPKTVVRATEAFF.

The genes are TRBV5-1 and TRBJ2-3; 9 bases line up with TRBD1. V lost 4 bases, J lost 6 bases, and 6 bases stayed unmatched. The CDR3 totals 14 residues. Germline CDR1 reads SGHRS; CDR2 reads YFSETQ. The CDR3 is CASSPGQGTDTQYF. DNA for the CDR3: TGCGCCAGCAGCCCGGGACAGGGTACCGATACGCAGTATTTT.

This clone is a singleton in its sample. The chain is built from TRBV2 and TRBJ2-7; D unclear. V shed 2 bases and J shed 3 bases, with 11 bases lying between them. Germline CDR1 reads SNHLY; CDR2 reads FYNNEI. This CDR3 region has 14 residues. Here the CDR3 reads CASSELHRLYEQYF. In DNA, the CDR3 is TGTGCCAGCAGTGAACTCCACAGACTCTACGAGCAGTACTTC.

This chain connects TRBV30 to TRBJ1-6; D is uncertain. The CDR3 length is 14 residues. Germline V gene data show CDR1 as GTSNPN and CDR2 as SVGIG (reference sequence). V was cut by 4 bases and J by 10 bases, with 17 bases left in between. The CDR3 sequence: CAWTPDPGRSPLHF. The CDR3 DNA sequence: TGTGCCTGGACCCCCGACCCAGGCCGGTCACCCCTCCACTTT.

This chain joins TRBV28 and TRBJ1-6, with D tentatively TRBD1 (5 bases). This CDR3 contains 16 residues. The V end was cut by 7 bases, the J end by 8 bases, with 21 bases between. Germline V gene sequence: CDR1 MDHEN, CDR2 SYDVKM. CDR3 nucleotide sequence: TGTGCCAGCACCGTGGAACGCCGTGGGGGGGATTCACCCCTCCACTTT. Its protein product is CASTVERRGGDSPLHF.

This clone turned up a few times. The gene calls are TRBV27 and TRBJ2-7; D is unclear. CDR3 size: 17 residues. The V gene's germline CDR1 is MNHEY and CDR2 SMNVEV (reference sequence). V was trimmed by 5 bases and J by 0 bases, leaving 20 bases between them. CDR3 in amino acids: CASSHLDGSESSYEQYF. CDR3 bases: TGTGCCAGCAGTCACCTAGACGGGTCTGAGAGCTCCTACGAGCAGTACTTC.

The rearrangement links TRBV13 to TRBJ1-1; D gene ambiguous. The CDR3 consists of 13 residues. Germline V gene lookup returns CDR1 PRHDT and CDR2 FYEKMQ (reference sequence). Trimming removed 0 bases at V and 6 bases at J, with 8 bases between. The CDR3 nucleotides are TGTGCCAGCAGCTTAGGAGGTCTGGCTGAAGCTTTCTTT. Its translation is CASSLGGLAEAFF.

This chain connects TRBV7-2 to TRBJ2-4, with 7 bases that match TRBD1. Germline V lookup: CDR1 SGHTA, CDR2 FQGNSA. The CDR3 spans 14 residues. Trimming at V came to 4 bases and at J to 9 bases, leaving 9 bases not matched to a gene. The CDR3 nucleotides are TGTGCCAGCAGCTCCCCCGGGACAGTCGGCATTCAGTACTTC. It yields the protein CASSSPGTVGIQYF.

The chain carries TRBV6-5 and TRBJ2-5, with TRBD2 identical over 12 bases. This CDR3 comprises 14 residues. The germline gives CDR1 MNHEY, CDR2 SVGAGI. V lost 5 bases, J lost 4 bases, and 2 bases stayed unmatched. In nucleotides, the CDR3 is TGTGCCAGCAGTCGGGGACTAGCGGGAGAGACCCAGTACTTC. Protein: CASSRGLAGETQYF.

In this sample, this clone turned up a few times. The rearrangement uses TRBV19 and TRBJ2-1, with a weak D call TRBD2 (6 bases). Germline V lookup: CDR1 LNHDA, CDR2 SQIVND (reference sequence). The CDR3 loop spans 12 amino acids. V was pared by 9 bases and J by 9 bases, with 15 bases between. In DNA form, the CDR3 reads TGTGCCAGCGGACGGCGGGAAGGTGAGCAGTTCTTC. This gives the protein CASGRREGEQFF.

This chain links TRBV7-8 with TRBJ2-5, with TRBD1 matching 12 bases. The CDR3 covers 16 residues. In germline, CDR1 is SGHVS, CDR2 FQNEAQ. With V trimmed by 1 base and J by 11 bases, 11 bases remained unmatched. The CDR3 coding sequence is TGTGCCAGCAGCTTAGGGCCGGGACAGGGGGCAGGTGAGCAGTACTTC. It specifies CASSLGPGQGAGEQYF.

The gene calls are TRBV13 and TRBJ2-1, with 9 bases that match TRBD2. Germline-derived CDR1 and CDR2 are PRHDT and FYEKMQ (reference sequence). J was trimmed by 6 bases and V by 0 bases; bases with no gene match: 15. This CDR3 has 19 amino acids. Here the CDR3 DNA reads TGTGCCAGCAGCTTAGGCCTCGGCGGGGGGGCATTTCGAAGCAATGAGCAGTTCTTC. This translates into CASSLGLGGGAFRSNEQFF.

This clone was seen more than once but under ten times. This chain connects TRBV29-1 to TRBJ1-2; 8 positions agree with TRBD1. Per the germline V gene, CDR1 is SQVTM and CDR2 is ANQGSEA. V lost 3 bases to trimming and J lost 4 bases; unmatched junction nucleotides: 4. The CDR3 runs 13 residues. The CDR3 region is CSVDGQGIYGYTF. The CDR3 nucleotides are TGCAGCGTTGATGGACAGGGAATCTATGGCTACACCTTC.